This TCR beta chain emerged from a study of shared clonotypes between healthy human individuals. The germline V gene has CDR1 KGHSH and CDR2 LQKENI. V was clipped by 6 bases and J by 1 base, with 7 bases between them. The CDR3 covers 12 residues. Genomic DNA per cell subset filled all wells of several immunoSEQ plates. The data were produced by immunoSEQ multiplex PCR, yet TCRdb's version contains in-frame clones alone and is incomplete. The table lists 1,400,000 or so clones, 98% to 99% of them singletons, with 0.36% in the top ten. Notes on this clone: Other DNA sequences in this sample translate to the same CDR3.

Memory CD4+ cells were the fraction left after CD45RA+ naive selection. The genes are TRBV18 and TRBJ2-7; D unclear. Sequenced input: naive CD4+ T cells sorted from blood. The subset is: CD45RA+ positively selected. The sequence was obtained from a man younger than 45 in good health. DNA for the CDR3: TGTGCCAGCTCTCCCTCTTCCTACGAGCAGTACTTC. Translating it yields CASSPSSYEQYF.